These 22 T cell receptor beta chains share one sample of origin, sequenced in a study of shared clonotypes between healthy human individuals. The assay was immunoSEQ multiplex PCR, and TCRdb's table has in-frame clones only and misses some. Of 1 million to 1.2 million clones in the sample, approximately 80% were seen once. What was sequenced was memory CD4+ T cells from PBMCs. Subset described: CD45RA-negative fraction. These receptors were taken from a young man in good health. Some clones in this sample may be carry-over from other donors' samples.

The CDR3 sequence is CASSFPSQEPREQYF. CDR3 in DNA: TGTGCCAGCAGTTTCCCCTCCCAGGAGCCAAGGGAGCAGTACTTC. The J gene is TRBJ2-7, the V gene TRBV6-6; D call uncertain. V dropped 4 bases and J dropped 7 bases, with 20 bases sitting between them. CDR1 MNHNY and CDR2 SVGAGI come from the germline V gene (reference sequence). The CDR3 loop spans 15 amino acids.

Here the CDR3 DNA reads TGTGCCAGCAGACCCGGGACCGAGGGTATGGGAGGCTACACCTTC. It yields the protein CASRPGTEGMGGYTF. V is TRBV21-1 and J is TRBJ1-2. TRBV21-1 is a known pseudogene. CDR3 length: 15 amino acids.

The chain combines TRBV9 with TRBJ1-2; D gene uncertain. CDR3 length: 15 amino acids. The germline V and J ends were trimmed by 3 bases and 4 bases, with 16 bases remaining between them. Per the germline V gene, CDR1 is SGDLS and CDR2 is YYNGEE. The CDR3 region has the DNA TGTGCCAGCAGCGGAGGTTGGGCCGACGGCTATGGCTACACCTTC. Translating gives CASSGGWADGYGYTF.

This clone has ten or more counts. This sequence joins TRBV10-2 and TRBJ2-7; tentatively, D is TRBD1 (5 bases). This CDR3 contains 13 residues. Germline CDR1 is WSHSY and CDR2 is SAAADI. V shed 6 bases and J shed 3 bases, with 12 bases lying between them. Here the CDR3 DNA reads TGCGCCAGCAGAATTAGGACAAACTACGAGCAGTACTTC. It translates to CASRIRTNYEQYF.

V is TRBV30 and J is TRBJ2-7, with 8 nucleotides matching TRBD1. Germline-derived CDR1 and CDR2 are GTSNPN and SVGIG (reference sequence). The CDR3 is 12 residues long. The ends lost 7 bases at V and 3 bases at J; junction bases unmatched: 5. This chain's CDR3 is CALSGTGYEQYF. For the CDR3, the DNA is TGTGCCTTATCCGGGACAGGCTACGAGCAGTACTTC.

The chain links TRBV27 to TRBJ2-1; 7 nucleotides match TRBD2. Germline loops: CDR1 MNHEY, CDR2 SMNVEV (reference sequence). The CDR3 spans 15 residues. Trimming cost V 6 bases and J 4 bases; bases outside gene matches: 9. The CDR3 is CASSRMLREYNEQFF. CDR3 DNA sequence: TGTGCCAGCAGCCGGATGTTGCGGGAGTACAATGAGCAGTTCTTC.

The genes are TRBV7-9 and TRBJ2-5; 9 nucleotides align to TRBD1. The CDR3 sequence is 14 residues long. The trim removed 4 bases at V and 3 bases at J, leaving 3 bases unmatched. CDR1 and CDR2 from the germline V gene are SEHNR and FQNEAQ (reference sequence). This CDR3 reads CASSSRTGEETQYF. CDR3 coding DNA: TGTGCCAGCAGCTCGCGGACAGGGGAAGAGACCCAGTACTTC.

The chain has TRBV10-2 and TRBJ2-1, with D hard to call. The length of the CDR3 is 15 residues. The V gene lost 5 bases and the J gene lost 2 bases, with 13 bases spanning the gap. The V gene's germline CDR1 is WSHSY and CDR2 SAAADI. The CDR3 is CASSPFRVAYNEQFF. The CDR3 nucleotides are TGCGCCAGCAGTCCCTTCCGAGTAGCCTACAATGAGCAGTTCTTC.

This clone was seen a handful of times. Other DNA sequences within the sample encode an identical CDR3. The chain couples TRBV5-1 to TRBJ2-5, with D hard to call. The CDR3 sequence is 12 residues long. The germline V gene encodes CDR1 SGHRS and CDR2 YFSETQ. Trimming cost V 1 base and J 1 base, with 2 bases left between them. The CDR3 loop is CASSLTQETQYF. CDR3 nucleotide sequence: TGCGCCAGCAGCTTGACCCAAGAGACCCAGTACTTC.

This clone was seen a handful of times. The rearrangement links TRBV7-9 to TRBJ1-1; D is perhaps TRBD1 (5 bases). The V end lost 2 bases, the J end lost 1 base, and 8 bases lay between the germline ends. The CDR3 runs to 14 residues. In germline, CDR1 is SEHNR, CDR2 FQNEAQ (reference sequence). CDR3 region: CASSLSGGNTEAFF. Written as DNA, the CDR3 is TGTGCCAGCAGCTTATCTGGGGGGAACACTGAAGCTTTCTTT.

Regarding this clone: The sample has other DNA sequences that encode this CDR3 too. The chain links TRBV6-1 to TRBJ1-2; 7 bases are shared with TRBD1. The CDR3 contains 11 residues. The J segment lost 8 bases and the V segment lost 6 bases, leaving 3 bases of the junction unmatched. CDR1 is MNHNS, CDR2 SASEGT, per germline. This chain's CDR3 is CASSEDRGYTF. For the CDR3, the DNA is TGTGCCAGCAGCGAGGACAGGGGCTACACCTTC.

The chain is built from TRBV28 and TRBJ1-5, with 11 bases fitting TRBD1. The CDR3 spans 15 residues. V lost 2 bases, J lost 6 bases, and 3 bases stayed unmatched. CDR1 is MDHEN and CDR2 is SYDVKM in the germline V gene. CDR3: CASSLRTGGGQPQHF. The DNA of the CDR3 is TGTGCCAGCAGTTTACGGACAGGGGGCGGTCAGCCCCAGCATTTT.

The V call is TRBV11-1, the J call TRBJ2-1; perhaps TRBD1 as D (6 bases). V dropped 1 base and J dropped 6 bases, with 13 bases sitting between them. CDR3 length: 15 residues. Germline lookup yields CDR1 SGHAT and CDR2 FQDESV (reference sequence). CDR3 residues: CASSLGQGQGNEQFF. CDR3 DNA sequence: TGTGCCAGCAGCTTAGGGCAGGGGCAAGGCAATGAGCAGTTCTTC. Complete variable domain (other parts from reference TRBV11-1 and TRBJ2-1): EAEVAQSPRYKITEKSQAVAFWCDPISGHATLYWYRQILGQGPELLVQFQDESVVDDSQLPKDRFSAERLKGVDSTLKIQPAELGDSAMYLCASSLGQGQGNEQFFGPGTRLTVL.

The chain joins TRBV23-1 to TRBJ1-5, with D tentatively TRBD1 (5 bases). TRBV23-1 counts as an open reading frame of uncertain function. This CDR3 spans 15 amino acids. Trimming pared 6 bases from V and 7 bases from J, leaving 19 bases between. This chain's CDR3 is CASSRRGQGRQPQHF. The CDR3 DNA follows: TGCGCCAGCAGCCGCCGAGGGCAGGGACGACAGCCCCAGCATTTT.

V gene TRBV4-1 combines with J gene TRBJ1-5; no reliable D call. V lost 0 bases and J 1 base, leaving 13 bases between the germline ends. Germline V gene data show CDR1 as MGHRA and CDR2 as YSYEKL. This CDR3 spans 17 amino acids. The CDR3, as DNA: TGCGCCAGCAGCCAAGATATTGGGGTTTTGAGCAATCAGCCCCAGCATTTT. Amino acids: CASSQDIGVLSNQPQHF.

The rearrangement links TRBV2 to TRBJ1-2; D is ambiguous. The CDR3 consists of 14 residues. From germline, CDR1 is SNHLY and CDR2 FYNNEI. Trimming took off 5 bases at V and 7 bases at J, with 17 bases between the two ends. CDR3 loop: CASSYDGRLSGYTF. DNA of the CDR3: TGTGCCAGCAGTTACGACGGTAGACTCAGTGGCTACACCTTC.

The chain has TRBV30 and TRBJ1-5, with TRBD1 identical over 8 bases. The germline gives CDR1 GTSNPN, CDR2 SVGIG (reference sequence). V lost 4 bases, J lost 4 bases, and 6 bases stayed unmatched. The CDR3 length is 14 residues. CDR3 protein: CAWTMTGVNQPQHF. CDR3 sequence (DNA): TGTGCCTGGACCATGACAGGGGTTAATCAGCCCCAGCATTTT.

This clone has just one count. The rearrangement links TRBV21-1 to TRBJ1-2; whether TRBD1, the table's D call, matches the DNA was not checked. TRBV21-1 constitutes a pseudogene. This CDR3 has 15 residues. The CDR3 sequence: CASSKGPGQYYGYTF. The CDR3 region has the DNA TGTGCCAGCAGCAAAGGCCCGGGACAATACTATGGCTACACCTTC.

For this clone: A much bigger clone sits one base away, suggesting this may be a read error. Other DNA sequences from this sample encode an identical CDR3 as well. The chain combines TRBV28 with TRBJ2-7; D gene unclear. Germline CDR1 reads MDHEN; CDR2 reads SYDVKM. The CDR3 has 12 residues. With 6 bases removed from V and 1 base from J, the gap between germline ends came to 7 bases. The CDR3 DNA is TGTGCCAGCAGCTCCCGGTCCTACGAGCAGTACTTC. It codes for CASSSRSYEQYF.

This sequence joins TRBV7-9 and TRBJ2-7; TRBD1 is a possible D gene (6 bases). Germline loops: CDR1 SEHNR, CDR2 FQNEAQ (reference sequence). This CDR3 has 14 residues. V lost 5 bases and J 0 bases, leaving 11 bases between the germline ends. For the CDR3, the DNA is TGTGCCAGCAGCGCCCGGGACAACTCCTACGAGCAGTACTTC. Protein: CASSARDNSYEQYF.

The genes are TRBV6-5 and TRBJ1-2; D gene ambiguous. This CDR3 has 15 amino acids. V lost 3 bases and J 0 bases, leaving 11 bases between the germline ends. The V gene's germline CDR1 is MNHEY and CDR2 SVGAGI. In DNA, the CDR3 is TGTGCCAGCAGTTATAACACGGGAGCTAACTATGGCTACACCTTC. The encoded protein is CASSYNTGANYGYTF.

The rearrangement uses TRBV7-9 and TRBJ2-5; 11 nucleotides align to TRBD1. With V trimmed by 5 bases and J by 5 bases, 7 bases remained unmatched. The CDR3 has 15 residues. CDR1 is SEHNR, CDR2 FQNEAQ, per germline (reference sequence). CDR3 residues: CASSQGQGARETQYF. CDR3 nucleotide sequence: TGTGCCAGCAGCCAAGGACAGGGGGCTCGTGAGACCCAGTACTTC.